These T cell receptor beta chains were read from a single sample in a study of identical twins. In TCRdb, the 5' RACE reads were re-called with MiXCR into one record per CDR3 protein. The sample has around 240,000 distinct CDR3 sequences; about 7.3% are singletons. These data were also reused for a study on yellow fever vaccine responses in identical twins.

Sample: memory (CD45RO+) T cells sorted from blood. Source of these receptors: a woman aged 18-29 years in good health. Each CDR3 is given with its conserved first and last residue. A D gene is named only where the DNA matches it firmly. The listing skips clone size in some rows; elsewhere it reads once, few, many or a size class.

abundance | j_gene | v_gene | d_gene | CDR3aa | CDR3nt
- | TRBJ2-2 | TRBV5-1 | - | CASSLEGNTGELFF | TGCGCCAGCAGCTTGGAAGGGAACACCGGGGAGCTGTTTTTT
many | TRBJ2-2 | TRBV3-1 | TRBD2 | CASSRTSGAGRTGELFF | TGTGCCAGCAGTCGGACTAGCGGGGCTGGGCGCACCGGGGAGCTGTTTTTT
few | TRBJ2-2 | TRBV3-1 | TRBD1 | CASSRAGGTRRELFF | TGTGCCAGCAGTCGAGCAGGGGGTACGAGGAGGGAGCTGTTTTTT
- | TRBJ1-4 | TRBV25-1 | - | CASSELDRLNEKLFF | TGTGCCAGCAGTGAACTGGACAGACTTAATGAAAAACTGTTTTTT
few | TRBJ2-3 | TRBV5-5 | TRBD2 | CASSLALAGVNTQYF | TGTGCCAGCAGCTTGGCGCTAGCGGGAGTTAATACGCAGTATTTT
many | TRBJ2-5 | TRBV5-1 | - | CASSPWGNVETQYF | TGCGCCAGCAGCCCTTGGGGAAATGTGGAGACCCAGTACTTC
few | TRBJ1-2 | TRBV7-6 | - | CASSTREGPPGYGYTF | TGTGCCAGCAGCACCCGGGAGGGCCCTCCCGGCTATGGCTACACCTTC
few | TRBJ1-1 | TRBV5-1 | - | CASRKTNTEAFF | TGCGCCAGCAGAAAGACGAACACTGAAGCTTTCTTT
- | TRBJ2-7 | TRBV18 | - | CASSPPKQPYEQYF | TGTGCCAGCTCACCACCGAAACAACCCTACGAGCAGTACTTC
many | TRBJ2-2 | TRBV28 | TRBD2 | CASSTITLAGGLTGELFF | TGTGCCAGCAGCACCATAACACTAGCGGGGGGACTCACCGGGGAGCTGTTTTTT
- | TRBJ2-3 | TRBV5-1 | TRBD2 | CASSRTSGRTPDTQYF | TGCGCCAGCAGCCGCACTAGCGGGAGGACGCCAGATACGCAGTATTTT
few | TRBJ2-5 | TRBV5-4 | - | CASRRLSGETQYF | TGTGCCAGCCGACGGTTGAGCGGTGAGACCCAGTACTTC
- | TRBJ2-7 | TRBV20-1 | TRBD2 | CSAPRGAGGNEQYF | TGCAGTGCCCCGCGGGGAGCGGGAGGAAACGAGCAGTACTTC
few | TRBJ2-5 | TRBV5-1 | TRBD1 | CASSPQGTQETQYF | TGCGCCAGCAGCCCACAGGGGACCCAAGAGACCCAGTACTTC
- | TRBJ2-2 | TRBV3-1 | - | CASSPDISFTGELFF | TGTGCCAGCAGCCCTGACATTTCCTTCACCGGGGAGCTGTTTTTT
few | TRBJ2-2 | TRBV10-3 | - | CAISESPLAPGELFF | TGTGCCATCAGTGAATCCCCGCTAGCTCCGGGGGAGCTGTTTTTT
many | TRBJ1-3 | TRBV12-3/TRBV12-4 | - | CASRNRDRRDTIYF | TGTGCCAGCAGAAACCGGGACCGGCGGGACACCATATATTTT
- | TRBJ1-1 | TRBV7-2 | - | CASSLRSSENTEAFF | TGTGCCAGCAGCTTAAGGTCTTCAGAGAACACTGAAGCTTTCTTT
- | TRBJ1-5 | TRBV6-1 | - | CASSPKDNQPQHF | TGTGCCAGCAGCCCAAAGGACAATCAGCCCCAGCATTTT
many | TRBJ2-1 | TRBV2 | TRBD2 | CASRLASGYNEQFF | TGTGCCAGCAGGTTGGCTAGCGGTTACAATGAGCAGTTCTTC
many | TRBJ1-2 | TRBV6-1 | - | CASRIIPTGNYGYTF | TGTGCCAGCAGGATCATCCCGACAGGCAACTATGGCTACACCTTC
few | TRBJ2-1 | TRBV11-2 | - | CASSSRQHNEQFF | TGTGCCAGCAGCTCGCGACAGCACAATGAGCAGTTCTTC
- | TRBJ1-2 | TRBV6-1 | TRBD1 | CASSPLEGGGYGYTF | TGTGCCAGCAGTCCGCTTGAAGGGGGCGGCTATGGCTACACCTTC
few | TRBJ1-1 | TRBV5-1 | - | CASSLGTGLMNTEAFF | TGCGCCAGCAGCCTCGGGACGGGGCTCATGAACACTGAAGCTTTCTTT
many | TRBJ2-7 | TRBV27 | TRBD1 | CASRKGQGPYEQYF | TGTGCCAGCAGAAAAGGACAGGGGCCCTACGAGCAGTACTTC
many | TRBJ2-2 | TRBV20-1 | - | CSARRLAGNTGELFF | TGCAGTGCTAGAAGATTAGCTGGGAACACCGGGGAGCTGTTTTTT
many | TRBJ1-2 | TRBV5-1 | - | CASSPDSNYGYTF | TGCGCCAGCAGTCCAGACAGCAACTATGGCTACACCTTC
many | TRBJ1-2 | TRBV29-1 | - | CSVEEHPGAYGYTF | TGCAGCGTTGAAGAACACCCTGGCGCCTATGGCTACACCTTC
few | TRBJ2-5 | TRBV20-1 | - | CSARDWGRYQETQYF | TGCAGTGCTAGAGATTGGGGCAGATACCAAGAGACCCAGTACTTC
few | TRBJ1-2 | TRBV4-1 | TRBD1 | CASSLTGDRNYGYTF | TGCGCCAGCAGCCTCACTGGGGACAGAAACTATGGCTACACCTTC
many | TRBJ2-1 | TRBV5-1 | TRBD2 | CASTTSGREYNEQFF | TGCGCCAGCACGACTAGCGGGAGGGAATACAATGAGCAGTTCTTC
many | TRBJ2-3 | TRBV6-1 | - | CASTYRVSADTQYF | TGTGCCAGCACCTACAGGGTTAGCGCAGATACGCAGTATTTT
- | TRBJ2-2 | TRBV5-1 | - | CASTHSRGDINTGELFF | TGCGCCAGCACTCATTCCCGAGGGGACATCAACACCGGGGAGCTGTTTTTT
- | TRBJ2-1 | TRBV11-3 | - | CASSLDFRGDVNEQFF | TGTGCCAGCAGCTTAGATTTCAGGGGAGATGTAAATGAGCAGTTCTTC
few | TRBJ2-3 | TRBV15 | - | CATSRAHSDTQYF | TGTGCCACCAGCAGAGCACACTCAGATACGCAGTATTTT
many | TRBJ2-7 | TRBV20-1 | TRBD1 | CSARVGQESSEQYF | TGCAGTGCTAGAGTGGGACAGGAGTCCTCCGAGCAGTACTTC